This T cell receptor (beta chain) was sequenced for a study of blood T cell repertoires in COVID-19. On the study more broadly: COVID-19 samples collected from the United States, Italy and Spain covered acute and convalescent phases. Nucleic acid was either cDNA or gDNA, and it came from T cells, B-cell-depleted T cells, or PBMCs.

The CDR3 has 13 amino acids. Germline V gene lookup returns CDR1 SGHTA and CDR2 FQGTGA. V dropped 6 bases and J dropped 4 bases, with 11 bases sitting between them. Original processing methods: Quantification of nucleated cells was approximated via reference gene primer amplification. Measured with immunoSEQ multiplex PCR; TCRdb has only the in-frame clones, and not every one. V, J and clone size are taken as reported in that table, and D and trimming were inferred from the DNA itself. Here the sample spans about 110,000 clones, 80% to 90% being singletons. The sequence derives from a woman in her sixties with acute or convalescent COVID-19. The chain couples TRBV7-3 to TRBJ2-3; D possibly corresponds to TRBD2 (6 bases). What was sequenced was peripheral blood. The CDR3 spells CASSRDSSDTQYF. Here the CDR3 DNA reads TGTGCCAGCAGTAGGGACTCTTCAGATACGCAGTATTTT.